This TCR beta chain came from a study of OX40 agonist ivuxolimab in advanced cancers. Study-level background: Dosing consisted of intravenous ivuxolimab at 0.01 to 10 mg/kg every 2 weeks. Participants, around 80% male, averaged roughly 59 years of age, ranging from 23 to 79. Broader study findings: Expansion of clones was among the lowest in partial responders at 0.1-3.0 mg/kg.

In regard to this clone: The antigen remains unidentified.

Some clones are missing from TCRdb's copy, which holds only in-frame ones; the method was immunoSEQ multiplex PCR. The sample lists some 40,000 clones, about 90% seen once, with around 28% in the top ten. Germline values: CDR1 MNHEY, CDR2 SMNVEV (reference sequence). The germline V and J ends were trimmed by 4 bases and 0 bases, with 10 bases remaining between them. The CDR3 loop spans 15 amino acids. This specimen consisted of CD4+ or CD8+ T cells sorted from blood, obtained in a trial of the OX40 agonist ivuxolimab. The receptor was isolated from an adult with an advanced solid tumor such as melanoma, head and neck, liver or kidney cancer. The genes are TRBV27 and TRBJ2-1; D remains unclear. The CDR3 DNA follows: TGTGCCAGCAGTTGGTCCGCTAGCTCCTACAATGAGCAGTTCTTC. Protein product: CASSWSASSYNEQFF.